This entry features one TCR beta chain sequence. The antigen remains undetermined. This record belongs to a study of T-cell memory formation after mild COVID-19. Turning to the study itself: There were largely donor-specific TCR clusters.

The 5'RACE method, run with constant-segment primers, produced TCR alpha and TCR beta cDNA libraries (carrying sample barcodes and UMIs). MiXCR was run by TCRdb on the 5' RACE reads, yielding one entry per CDR3 protein. The sample has over 70,000 distinct CDR3 sequences, more than 10% seen once; the top ten hold 27%. Overall study results and limits: Contracting clones localized mainly to CM and EM when CD4+ and mainly to EMRA when CD8+. Prior to infection, memory already included some responding clones, suggesting cross-reactive memory joined.

The germline V gene has CDR1 SEHNR and CDR2 FQNEAQ (reference sequence). V was pared by 1 base and J by 12 bases, with 7 bases of the junction left unmatched. The CDR3 is made up of 15 amino acids. The chain joins TRBV7-9 to TRBJ1-6, with 9 bases aligning to TRBD1. Sequencing was done on a sample of PBMCs or a T cell subset sorted from them (not recorded which). This receptor was taken from an adult woman who had mild COVID-19 (a few samples of this study predate the infection). Cell type and time point are not known. This chain's CDR3 is CASSLGGTGNKPLHF. CDR3 nucleotides: TGTGCCAGCAGCTTAGGTGGGACAGGGAATAAACCCCTCCACTTT. The complete variable domain, with remaining parts taken from reference TRBV7-9 and TRBJ1-6, reads DTGVSQNPRHKITKRGQNVTFRCDPISEHNRLYWYRQTLGQGPEFLTYFQNEAQLEKSRLLSDRFSAERPKGSFSTLEIQRTEQGDSAMYLCASSLGGTGNKPLHFGNGTRLTVT.